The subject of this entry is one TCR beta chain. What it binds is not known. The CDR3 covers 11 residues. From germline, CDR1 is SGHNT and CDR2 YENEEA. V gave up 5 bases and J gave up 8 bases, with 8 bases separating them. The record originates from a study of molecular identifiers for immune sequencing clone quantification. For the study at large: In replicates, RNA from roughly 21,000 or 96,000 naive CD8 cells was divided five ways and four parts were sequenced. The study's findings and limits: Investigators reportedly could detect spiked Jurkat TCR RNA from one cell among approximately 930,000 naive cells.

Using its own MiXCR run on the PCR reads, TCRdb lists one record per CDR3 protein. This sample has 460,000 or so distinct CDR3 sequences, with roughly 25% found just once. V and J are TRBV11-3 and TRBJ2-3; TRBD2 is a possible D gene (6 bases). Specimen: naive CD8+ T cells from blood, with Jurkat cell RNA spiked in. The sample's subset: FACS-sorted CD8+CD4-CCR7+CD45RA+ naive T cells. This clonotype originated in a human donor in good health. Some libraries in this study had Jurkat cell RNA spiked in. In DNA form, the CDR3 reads TGTGCCAGCAGCACGGAGGGTACGCAGTATTTT. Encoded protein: CASSTEGTQYF.